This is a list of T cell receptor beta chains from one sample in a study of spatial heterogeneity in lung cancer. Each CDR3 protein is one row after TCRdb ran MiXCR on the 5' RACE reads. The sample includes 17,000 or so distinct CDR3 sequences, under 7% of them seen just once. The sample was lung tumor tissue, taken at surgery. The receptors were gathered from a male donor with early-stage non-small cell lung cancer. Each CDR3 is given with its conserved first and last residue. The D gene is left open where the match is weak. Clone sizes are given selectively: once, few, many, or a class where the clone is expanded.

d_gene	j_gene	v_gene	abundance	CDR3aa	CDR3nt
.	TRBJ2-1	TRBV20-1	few	CSAEAVGRSIYNEQFF	TGCAGTGCCGAAGCGGTCGGGAGAAGTATCTACAATGAGCAGTTCTTC
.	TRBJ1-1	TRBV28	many	CASSPRTDQAFF	TGTGCCAGCAGTCCCCGGACAGACCAAGCTTTCTTT
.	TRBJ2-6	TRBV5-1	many	CATSTGISGANVLTF	TGCGCCACCTCTACAGGGATCTCTGGGGCCAACGTCCTGACTTTC
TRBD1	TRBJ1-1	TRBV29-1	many	CSVIQGAGTEAFF	TGCAGCGTTATCCAGGGGGCCGGCACTGAAGCTTTCTTT
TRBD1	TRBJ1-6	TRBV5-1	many	CASRDTGTGYNSPLHF	TGCGCCAGCAGGGATACCGGGACAGGGTATAATTCACCCCTCCACTTT
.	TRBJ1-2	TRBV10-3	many	CANSRDQGGYTF	TGTGCCAACAGCCGGGATCAAGGCGGCTACACCTTC
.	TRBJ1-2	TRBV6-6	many	CASSISTGSYGYTF	TGTGCCAGCAGTATTTCGACAGGTTCCTATGGCTACACCTTC
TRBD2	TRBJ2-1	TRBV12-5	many	CASGLFRGGSYNEQFF	TGTGCTAGTGGTTTGTTTCGCGGGGGAAGCTACAATGAGCAGTTCTTC
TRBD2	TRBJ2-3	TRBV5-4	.	CASSWELAGGTSTDTQYF	TGTGCCAGCAGCTGGGAGCTAGCGGGGGGGACTAGCACAGATACGCAGTATTTT
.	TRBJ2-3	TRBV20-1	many	CSASVREAGTDTQYF	TGCAGTGCTAGTGTGAGGGAAGCCGGCACAGATACGCAGTATTTT
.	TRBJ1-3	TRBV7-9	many	CASSLAGNTIYF	TGTGCCAGCAGCTTAGCTGGAAACACCATATATTTT
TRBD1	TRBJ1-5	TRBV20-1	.	CSARPGQGTNQPQHF	TGCAGTGCTAGGCCGGGACAGGGGACTAATCAGCCCCAGCATTTT
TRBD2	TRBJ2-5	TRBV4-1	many	CASSQDLLAGGRNF	TGCGCCAGCAGCCAAGATTTACTAGCGGGAGGGCGGAACTTC
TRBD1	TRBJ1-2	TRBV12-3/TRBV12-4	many	CVSSQQGDYGYTF	TGTGTCAGCAGCCAACAGGGGGACTATGGCTACACCTTC
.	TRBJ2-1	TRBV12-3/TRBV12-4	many	CASSLDSPFYNEQFF	TGTGCCAGCAGTTTAGATAGCCCCTTCTACAATGAGCAGTTCTTC
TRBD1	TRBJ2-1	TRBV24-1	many	CATSLGQGGTNEQFF	TGTGCCACCAGTTTGGGACAGGGGGGGACCAATGAGCAGTTCTTC
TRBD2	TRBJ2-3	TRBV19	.	CASSPYGAGSTDTQYF	TGTGCCAGTAGTCCCTATGGAGCGGGGAGCACAGATACGCAGTATTTT
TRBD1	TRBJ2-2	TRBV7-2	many	CASSADRKETGELFF	TGTGCCAGCAGCGCGGACAGGAAGGAAACCGGGGAGCTGTTTTTT
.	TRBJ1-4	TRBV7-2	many	CASSPGPSTNEKLFF	TGTGCCAGCAGCCCGGGGCCTTCAACTAATGAAAAACTGTTTTTT
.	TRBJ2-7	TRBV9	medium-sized	CASSRGSAKSYEQYF	TGTGCCAGCAGCAGGGGGTCCGCTAAGTCCTACGAGCAGTACTTC
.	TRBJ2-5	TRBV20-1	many	CSANREKTQYF	TGCAGTGCTAACAGGGAAAAGACCCAGTACTTC
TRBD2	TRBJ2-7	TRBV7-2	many	CASSLRTSGYEQYF	TGTGCCAGCAGCTTACGGACTAGCGGATACGAGCAGTACTTC
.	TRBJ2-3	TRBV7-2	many	CASSPGGLDTDTQYF	TGTGCCAGCAGCCCGGGGGGCCTCGACACAGATACGCAGTATTTT
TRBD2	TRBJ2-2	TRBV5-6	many	CASSLRAGSRTGELFF	TGTGCCAGCAGCTTGAGAGCGGGGTCCCGGACCGGGGAGCTGTTTTTT
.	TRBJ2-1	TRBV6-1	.	CASSRGYNEQFF	TGTGCCAGCAGTAGGGGGTACAATGAGCAGTTCTTC
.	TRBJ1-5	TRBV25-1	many	CASSGSVGNQPQHF	TGTGCCAGCAGTGGCAGCGTGGGCAATCAGCCCCAGCATTTT
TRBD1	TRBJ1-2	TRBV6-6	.	CASSPPGQSSGYTF	TGTGCCAGCAGTCCCCCGGGACAGTCATCTGGCTACACCTTC
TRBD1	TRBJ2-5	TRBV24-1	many	CATSEGQGLETQYF	TGTGCCACCAGTGAGGGACAGGGTTTAGAGACCCAGTACTTC
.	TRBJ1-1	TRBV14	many	CASSPQGGGEAFF	TGTGCCAGCAGTCCCCAGGGTGGCGGTGAAGCTTTCTTT
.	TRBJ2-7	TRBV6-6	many	CASSYSTRAGGSYEQYF	TGTGCCAGCAGTTACTCGACCCGCGCCGGCGGGTCCTACGAGCAGTACTTC
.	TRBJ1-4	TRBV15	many	CATSRDSEEKLFF	TGTGCCACCAGCAGGGACTCGGAAGAAAAACTGTTTTTT
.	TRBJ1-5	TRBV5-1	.	CASSLAGDSNQPQHF	TGCGCCAGCAGCTTGGCGGGGGATAGCAATCAGCCCCAGCATTTT
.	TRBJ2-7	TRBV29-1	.	CSITDRSSSYEQYF	TGCAGCATAACGGACAGATCCTCCTCCTACGAGCAGTACTTC
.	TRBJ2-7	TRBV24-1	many	CATSGGYEQYF	TGTGCCACCAGTGGGGGTTACGAGCAGTACTTC
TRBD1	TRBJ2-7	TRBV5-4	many	CASSRTGLEYEQYF	TGTGCCAGCAGTAGGACAGGGCTCGAGTACGAGCAGTACTTC